This T cell receptor (beta chain) appears in the sequencing data of a study of beta chain features in type 1 diabetes. Study conclusions and caveats: Type 1 diabetes patients showed a moderate but significant shortening of TCRB CDR3s in all four CD4+ subsets.

Points on this clone: Antigen: not known.

The sequenced template was cDNA made from the entire isolated RNA. Assay: immunoSEQ multiplex PCR; the TCRdb copy retains only in-frame clones and omits some. The sample carries approximately 16,000 clones, roughly three quarters recorded once. Germline V gives CDR1 MDHEN, CDR2 SYDVKM. The CDR3 loop spans 15 amino acids. V was cut by 4 bases and J by 3 bases, with 14 bases left in between. This TCR derives from a young man with type 1 diabetes. The chain joins TRBV28 to TRBJ2-3; D is perhaps TRBD1 (6 bases). The sample was stem cell memory CD4+ T cells from blood. The CDR3 sequence is CASSSPGQGTDTQYF. CDR3 DNA sequence: TGTGCCAGCAGTTCACCGGGGCAGGGGACAGATACGCAGTATTTT.